One and the same sample provided the 20 T cell receptor beta chains below, sequenced in a study of CD8 T cells in ankylosing spondylitis. Each CDR3 protein gets one entry after TCRdb re-called the 5' RACE reads with MiXCR. The repertoire has more than 150,000 distinct CDR3 sequences, approximately 18% of them found once; the top ten carry 4.3%. Sequencing used blood, either unsorted or a sorted T cell fraction (not recorded which). These receptor sequences come from a male donor aged 5-30 years with ankylosing spondylitis or in good health (not recorded which).

This clonotype was detected ten times or more. The chain has TRBV12-3 or TRBV12-4 and TRBJ1-2; no clear D gene. Trimming pared 2 bases from V and 7 bases from J, leaving 14 bases between. This CDR3 is built from 14 residues. The CDR3, as DNA: TGTGCCAGCAGTTTAACTGGAGGGTTCCGTGGCTACACCTTC. It codes for CASSLTGGFRGYTF.

This clonotype was detected ten times or more. Here the CDR3 reads CSASLRSGYTF. DNA of the CDR3: TGCAGTGCGTCCCTACGATCTGGCTACACCTTC. The chain uses TRBV20-1 and TRBJ1-2; no reliable D call. The CDR3 has 11 residues. With 6 bases removed from V and 7 bases from J, the gap between germline ends came to 12 bases. Germline V gene lookup returns CDR1 DFQATT and CDR2 SNEGSKA (reference sequence).

This clonotype was detected ten times or more. The rearrangement uses TRBV5-1 and TRBJ2-6; maybe TRBD1 (6 bases). The germline V gene has CDR1 SGHRS and CDR2 YFSETQ. Trimming stripped 4 bases from V and 0 bases from J, with 11 bases between. This CDR3 region has 16 residues. The CDR3 loop is CASSPGHASGANVLTF. CDR3 coding DNA: TGCGCCAGCAGCCCGGGACATGCCTCTGGGGCCAACGTCCTGACTTTC.

This clonotype was observed at least ten times. This chain uses TRBV19 with TRBJ2-5; D is perhaps TRBD2 (7 bases). The V end lost 3 bases, the J end lost 5 bases, and 13 bases lay between the germline ends. Germline V gives CDR1 LNHDA, CDR2 SQIVND (reference sequence). CDR3 length: 14 residues. In DNA form, the CDR3 reads TGTGCCAGTAGTATTTCGGGGGGCTCCGAGACCCAGTACTTC. Translation gives CASSISGGSETQYF. Together with reference TRBV19 and TRBJ2-5, the CDR3 gives the full variable domain: DGGITQSPKYLFRKEGQNVTLSCEQNLNHDAMYWYRQDPGQGLRLIYYSQIVNDFQKGDIAEGYSVSREKKESFPLTVTSAQKNPTAFYLCASSISGGSETQYFGPGTRLLVL.

This chain joins TRBV13 and TRBJ2-7; unclear D gene. The CDR3 is made up of 12 amino acids. With 5 bases removed from V and 0 bases from J, the gap between germline ends came to 5 bases. From germline, CDR1 is PRHDT and CDR2 FYEKMQ (reference sequence). The CDR3 sequence is CASSAHSYEQYF. CDR3 in DNA: TGTGCCAGCAGCGCCCACTCCTACGAGCAGTACTTC.

This clonotype has only a few counts. The J gene is TRBJ2-7, the V gene TRBV7-9; possibly TRBD2 for D (6 bases). This CDR3 has 14 residues. Trimming took 0 bases from V and 0 from J, leaving 6 bases between them. CDR1 and CDR2 (germline): SEHNR, FQNEAQ (reference sequence). Here the CDR3 reads CASSLARGSYEQYV. CDR3 nucleotide sequence: TGTGCCAGCAGCTTAGCGCGGGGCTCCTACGAGCAGTACGTC.

This clonotype came up many times. V gene TRBV2 combines with J gene TRBJ1-4; the D is unclear. Trimming stripped 4 bases from V and 8 bases from J, with 5 bases between. The CDR3 sequence is 11 residues long. Per germline, CDR1 SNHLY and CDR2 FYNNEI. As DNA, the CDR3 is TGTGCCAGCAGTGTGATCGAAAAACTGTTTTTT. The encoded protein is CASSVIEKLFF. Full variable domain (missing parts from reference TRBV2 and TRBJ1-4): EPEVTQTPSHQVTQMGQEVILRCVPISNHLYFYWYRQILGQKVEFLVSFYNNEISEKSEIFDDQFSVERPDGSNFTLKIRSTKLEDSAMYFCASSVIEKLFFGSGTQLSVL.

The gene calls are TRBV20-1 and TRBJ2-1; TRBD2 agrees at 10 bases. CDR3 length: 14 amino acids. V lost 2 bases and J lost 4; bases outside the gene matches: 2. Germline V gene sequence: CDR1 DFQATT, CDR2 SNEGSKA (reference sequence). The CDR3 coding sequence is TGCAGTGCTAGACGTAGCGGGGGGTACAATGAGCAGTTCTTC. It encodes CSARRSGGYNEQFF.

This clonotype was seen at least ten times. The rearrangement links TRBV11-2 to TRBJ1-1; D ambiguous. CDR3 length: 14 amino acids. V was pared by 1 base and J by 5 bases, with 11 bases between. Germline-derived CDR1 and CDR2 are SGHAT and FQNNGV. In DNA form, the CDR3 reads TGTGCCAGCAGCTTAGGGTATGGGATAACTGAAGCTTTCTTT. Translating gives CASSLGYGITEAFF.

Ten or more counts support this clonotype. CDR3 nucleotides: TGTGCCAGCAGCGTCGGACCGGGACTAGCGGGAGCCAATGAGCAGTTCTTC. Protein: CASSVGPGLAGANEQFF. This rearrangement joins TRBV9 to TRBJ2-1, with TRBD2 identical over 14 bases. The germline V gene encodes CDR1 SGDLS and CDR2 YYNGEE. The CDR3 sequence is 17 residues long. Losses at the gene ends were 2 bases for V and 6 bases for J; bases not matched to a gene: 7.

This clonotype was seen many times. V and J are TRBV25-1 and TRBJ2-1, with D perhaps TRBD1 (5 bases). In germline, CDR1 is MGHDK, CDR2 SYGVNS. With 6 bases removed from V and 4 bases from J, the gap between germline ends came to 16 bases. The CDR3 is 15 amino acids. CDR3: CASRETGLLYNEQFF. DNA of the CDR3: TGTGCCAGCAGAGAAACAGGTCTCCTTTACAATGAGCAGTTCTTC.

This clonotype was counted at least ten times. V is TRBV10-3 and J is TRBJ2-1; 11 nucleotides match TRBD2. There are 16 residues in the CDR3. The germline CDR1 and CDR2 sequences are ENHRY and SYGVKD. Trimming at V came to 7 bases and at J to 8 bases, leaving 13 bases not matched to a gene. The CDR3 sequence: CAITTGSGRAGDEQFF. DNA for the CDR3: TGTGCCATCACCACGGGTAGCGGGAGGGCAGGCGATGAGCAGTTCTTC.

This clonotype has at least ten counts. This chain joins TRBV15 and TRBJ2-1; TRBD2 aligns across 7 bases. Unmatched junction bases numbered 10, after V lost 7 bases and J lost 4 bases. The CDR3 sequence is 15 residues long. Per the germline V gene, CDR1 is LNHNV and CDR2 is YYDKDF (reference sequence). The CDR3 DNA reads TGTGCCACCATGCCAGCGGGGAACATTTACAATGAGCAGTTCTTC. Translating it yields CATMPAGNIYNEQFF.

This clonotype has at least ten counts. The chain employs TRBV12-3 or TRBV12-4 and TRBJ2-7, with D possibly matching TRBD2 (5 bases). The V end was cut by 7 bases, the J end by 6 bases, with 13 bases between. The CDR3 totals 12 residues. This CDR3 reads CASTGLGVEQYF. As DNA, the CDR3 is TGTGCCAGCACCGGACTTGGCGTCGAGCAGTACTTC.

This clonotype was seen at least ten times. The DNA for the CDR3 is TGTGCCAGCAGTGCGAGCCACGGACAGGGGGCAGTGGATACGCAGTATTTT. Its protein product is CASSASHGQGAVDTQYF. The chain is built from TRBV25-1 and TRBJ2-3, with 11 nucleotides matching TRBD1. Trimming took 4 bases from V and 6 from J; bases not matched to a gene: 12. The CDR3 runs to 17 residues. Germline lookup yields CDR1 MGHDK and CDR2 SYGVNS.

This clonotype was picked up many times. The V and J genes are TRBV5-1 and TRBJ1-4, with D possibly matching TRBD1 (5 bases). Deletions cut 4 bases from V and 3 bases from J, with 19 bases between. In germline, CDR1 is SGHRS, CDR2 YFSETQ. The CDR3 is made up of 17 amino acids. The CDR3 sequence: CASSPGRSGASNEKLFF. The CDR3 DNA is TGCGCCAGCAGCCCGGGTCGTTCCGGGGCTTCTAATGAAAAACTGTTTTTT.

This clonotype was seen repeatedly, ten times or more. This sequence joins TRBV19 and TRBJ1-6, with D possibly matching TRBD1 (6 bases). Germline CDR1 reads LNHDA; CDR2 reads SQIVND (reference sequence). V was trimmed by 3 bases and J by 7 bases, leaving 13 bases between them. The CDR3 length is 15 residues. CDR3 protein: CASSIMGAGNSPLHF. The CDR3 coding sequence is TGTGCCAGTAGTATTATGGGGGCTGGAAATTCACCCCTCCACTTT.

This clonotype has a count of ten or more. The rearrangement joins TRBV4-3 to TRBJ2-3; possibly TRBD2 for D (6 bases). Germline lookup yields CDR1 LGHNA and CDR2 YSLEER. The CDR3 is 14 residues long. Trimming stripped 5 bases from V and 5 bases from J, with 14 bases between. The CDR3 DNA sequence: TGCGCCAGCAGCGATAAGGGAGGAGGAGATACGCAGTATTTT. Translating it yields CASSDKGGGDTQYF.

This clonotype was recorded only once. The CDR3 reads CASSLSGLAGVEQYF. The CDR3 nucleotides read TGTGCCAGCAGTTTATCAGGTCTAGCGGGAGTCGAGCAGTACTTC. The chain employs TRBV28 and TRBJ2-7; TRBD2 aligns across 10 bases. Germline CDR1 reads MDHEN; CDR2 reads SYDVKM. V lost 1 base to trimming and J lost 6 bases; unmatched junction nucleotides: 6. This CDR3 has 15 amino acids.

This clonotype was detected ten times or more. The junction departs from germline at one end; a sequencing error may be responsible. The J gene is TRBJ2-5, the V gene TRBV5-1; D might be TRBD1 (6 bases). This CDR3 has 11 residues. The germline V gene encodes CDR1 SGHRS and CDR2 YFSETQ. For the CDR3, the DNA is TGTGCCAGTTCAGGGGAGGAGACCCAGTACTTC. Translated: CASSGEETQYF.